The T cell receptor (beta chain) described here comes from a study of shared clonotypes between healthy human individuals. General study findings and limits: Against clonotypes common to all four donors, non-shared ones had lower generation probabilities.

The assay was immunoSEQ multiplex PCR, and TCRdb's table has in-frame clones only and misses some. The sample carries fewer than 400,000 clones, around 72% recorded once. Comments on this clone: What it recognizes is unknown. Additional DNA sequences in this sample encode the identical CDR3.

The CDR3 extends over 15 amino acids. Germline lookup yields CDR1 LNHDA and CDR2 SQIVND (reference sequence). Unmatched junction bases numbered 5, after V lost 5 bases and J lost 4 bases. The chain joins TRBV19 to TRBJ2-1, with TRBD1 matching over 10 bases. The sequence derives from a man aged 25 to 40 in good health. Specimen: memory CD4+ T cells sorted from blood. Specified subset: CD45RA-negative fraction. The CDR3 DNA is TGTGCCAGTAGTCCGGACAGGGGGTCATACAATGAGCAGTTCTTC. Translated, it gives CASSPDRGSYNEQFF.